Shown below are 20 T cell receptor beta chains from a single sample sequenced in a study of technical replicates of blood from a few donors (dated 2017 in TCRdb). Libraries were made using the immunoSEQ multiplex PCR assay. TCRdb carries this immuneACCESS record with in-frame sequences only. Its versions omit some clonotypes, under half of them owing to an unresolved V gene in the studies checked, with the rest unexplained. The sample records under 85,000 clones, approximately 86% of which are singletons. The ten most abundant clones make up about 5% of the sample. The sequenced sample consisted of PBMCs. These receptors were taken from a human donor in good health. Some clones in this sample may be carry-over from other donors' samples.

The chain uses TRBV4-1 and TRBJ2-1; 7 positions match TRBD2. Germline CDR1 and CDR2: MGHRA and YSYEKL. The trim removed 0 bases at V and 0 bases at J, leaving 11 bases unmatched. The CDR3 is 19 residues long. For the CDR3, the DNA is TGCGCCAGCAGCCAAGATACGCTAGCGGCCTTTAGCTCCTACAATGAGCAGTTCTTC. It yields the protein CASSQDTLAAFSSYNEQFF.

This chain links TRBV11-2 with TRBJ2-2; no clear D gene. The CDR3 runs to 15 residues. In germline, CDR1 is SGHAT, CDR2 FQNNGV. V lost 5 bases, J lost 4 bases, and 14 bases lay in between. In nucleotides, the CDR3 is TGTGCCAGCAGCCCAAGTCCACATCCCACCGGGGAGCTGTTTTTT. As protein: CASSPSPHPTGELFF.

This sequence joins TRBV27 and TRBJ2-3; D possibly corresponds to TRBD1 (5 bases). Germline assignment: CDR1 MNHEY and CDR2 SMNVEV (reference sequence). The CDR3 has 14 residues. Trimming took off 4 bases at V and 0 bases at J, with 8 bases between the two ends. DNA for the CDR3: TGTGCCAGCAGTTCGGACAAAAGCACAGATACGCAGTATTTT. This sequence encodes CASSSDKSTDTQYF.

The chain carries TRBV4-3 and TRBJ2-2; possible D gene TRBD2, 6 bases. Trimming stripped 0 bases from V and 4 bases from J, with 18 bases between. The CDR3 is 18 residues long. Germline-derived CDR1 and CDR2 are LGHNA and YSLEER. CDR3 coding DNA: TGCGCCAGCAGCCAAGAGTGGACGGGACTGACGCCCACCGGGGAGCTGTTTTTT. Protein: CASSQEWTGLTPTGELFF.

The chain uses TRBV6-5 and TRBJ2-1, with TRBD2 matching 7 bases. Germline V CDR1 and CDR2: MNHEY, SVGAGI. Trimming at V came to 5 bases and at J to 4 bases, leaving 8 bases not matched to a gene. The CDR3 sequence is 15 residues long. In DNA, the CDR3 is TGTGCCAGCAGTGCGGGGGTAGTGGGTTACAATGAGCAGTTCTTC. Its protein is CASSAGVVGYNEQFF.

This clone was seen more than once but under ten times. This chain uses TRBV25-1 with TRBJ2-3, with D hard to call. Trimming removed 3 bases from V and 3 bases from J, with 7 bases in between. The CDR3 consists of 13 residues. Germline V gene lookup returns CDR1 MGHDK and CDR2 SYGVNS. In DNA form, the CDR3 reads TGTGCCAGCAGTGAGCAGAAAACAGATACGCAGTATTTT. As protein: CASSEQKTDTQYF.

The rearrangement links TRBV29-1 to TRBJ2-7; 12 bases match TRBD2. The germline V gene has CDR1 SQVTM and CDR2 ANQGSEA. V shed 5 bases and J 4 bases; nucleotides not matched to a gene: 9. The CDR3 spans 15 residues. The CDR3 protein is CSVLGLAGTMYEQYF. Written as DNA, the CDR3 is TGCAGCGTTCTAGGACTAGCGGGGACTATGTACGAGCAGTACTTC.

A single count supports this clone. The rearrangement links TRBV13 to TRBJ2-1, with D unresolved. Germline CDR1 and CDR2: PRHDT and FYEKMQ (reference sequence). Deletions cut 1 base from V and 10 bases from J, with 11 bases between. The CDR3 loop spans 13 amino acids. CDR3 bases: TGTGCCAGCAGCTTAGCGCGAAAACTGGAGCAGTTCTTC. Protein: CASSLARKLEQFF.

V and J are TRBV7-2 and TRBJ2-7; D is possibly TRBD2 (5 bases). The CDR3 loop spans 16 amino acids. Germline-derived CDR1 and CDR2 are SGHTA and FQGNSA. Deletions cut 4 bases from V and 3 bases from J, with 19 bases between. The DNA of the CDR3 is TGTGCCAGCAGCTCCCCGACTGGCGGGCGAAGCTACGAGCAGTACTTC. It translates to CASSSPTGGRSYEQYF.

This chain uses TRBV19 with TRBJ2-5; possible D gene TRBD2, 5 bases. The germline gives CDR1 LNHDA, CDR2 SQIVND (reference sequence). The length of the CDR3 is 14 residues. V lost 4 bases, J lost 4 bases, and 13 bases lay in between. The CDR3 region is CASSRTPAGETQYF. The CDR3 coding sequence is TGTGCCAGTAGTAGAACCCCGGCGGGAGAGACCCAGTACTTC. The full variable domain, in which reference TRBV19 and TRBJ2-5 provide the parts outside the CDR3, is DGGITQSPKYLFRKEGQNVTLSCEQNLNHDAMYWYRQDPGQGLRLIYYSQIVNDFQKGDIAEGYSVSREKKESFPLTVTSAQKNPTAFYLCASSRTPAGETQYFGPGTRLLVL.

Here the CDR3 reads CASSPDRDSKSLLFSGNTIYF. As DNA, the CDR3 is TGTGCCAGCAGCCCGGACCGGGACAGCAAGTCCCTTCTCTTCTCTGGAAACACCATATATTTT. The chain links TRBV28 to TRBJ1-3, with 7 bases aligning to TRBD1. Germline V CDR1 and CDR2: MDHEN, SYDVKM. The CDR3 covers 21 residues. V lost 6 bases, J lost 0 bases, and 23 bases stayed unmatched.

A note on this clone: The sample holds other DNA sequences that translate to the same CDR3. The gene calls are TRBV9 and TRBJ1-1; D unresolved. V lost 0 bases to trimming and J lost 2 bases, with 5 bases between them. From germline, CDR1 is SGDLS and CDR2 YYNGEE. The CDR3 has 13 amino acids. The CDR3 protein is CASSVALNTEAFF. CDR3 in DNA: TGTGCCAGCAGCGTAGCCCTAAACACTGAAGCTTTCTTT.

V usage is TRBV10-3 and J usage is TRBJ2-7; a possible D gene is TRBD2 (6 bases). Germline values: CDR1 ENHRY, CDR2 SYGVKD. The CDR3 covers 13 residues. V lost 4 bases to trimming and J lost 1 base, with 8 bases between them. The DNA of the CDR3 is TGTGCCATCAGTGGGGGACTTTCCTACGAGCAGTACTTC. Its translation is CAISGGLSYEQYF.

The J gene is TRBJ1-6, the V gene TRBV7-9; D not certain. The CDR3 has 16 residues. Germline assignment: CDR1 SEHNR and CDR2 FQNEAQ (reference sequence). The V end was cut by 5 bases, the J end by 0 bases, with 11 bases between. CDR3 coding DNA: TGTGCCAGCAGCCCCCCCGCCAGCTCCTATAATTCACCCCTCCACTTT. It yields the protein CASSPPASSYNSPLHF.

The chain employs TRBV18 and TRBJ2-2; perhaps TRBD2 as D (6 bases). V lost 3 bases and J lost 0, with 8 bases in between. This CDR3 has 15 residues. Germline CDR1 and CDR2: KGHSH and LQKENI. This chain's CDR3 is CASSPPGANTGELFF. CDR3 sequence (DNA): TGTGCCAGCTCACCTCCGGGGGCGAACACCGGGGAGCTGTTTTTT.

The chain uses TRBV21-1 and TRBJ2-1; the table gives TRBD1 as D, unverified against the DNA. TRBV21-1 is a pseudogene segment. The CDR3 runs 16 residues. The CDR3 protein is CASIHTGQVNYNEQFF. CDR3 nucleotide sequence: TGTGCCAGCATACATACGGGACAGGTGAACTACAATGAGCAGTTCTTC.

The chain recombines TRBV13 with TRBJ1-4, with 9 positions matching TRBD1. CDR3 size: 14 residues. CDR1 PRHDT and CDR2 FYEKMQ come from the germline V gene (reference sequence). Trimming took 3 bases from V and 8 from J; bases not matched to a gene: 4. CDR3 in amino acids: CASSFGQGKEKLFF. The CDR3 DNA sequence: TGTGCCAGCAGCTTCGGACAGGGGAAGGAAAAACTGTTTTTT.

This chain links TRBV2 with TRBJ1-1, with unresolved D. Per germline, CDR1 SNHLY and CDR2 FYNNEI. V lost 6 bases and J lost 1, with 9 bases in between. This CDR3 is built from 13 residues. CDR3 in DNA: TGTGCCAGCAGCGCGGGATGGAACACTGAAGCTTTCTTT. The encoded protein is CASSAGWNTEAFF. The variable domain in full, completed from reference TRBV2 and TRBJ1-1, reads EPEVTQTPSHQVTQMGQEVILRCVPISNHLYFYWYRQILGQKVEFLVSFYNNEISEKSEIFDDQFSVERPDGSNFTLKIRSTKLEDSAMYFCASSAGWNTEAFFGQGTRLTVV.

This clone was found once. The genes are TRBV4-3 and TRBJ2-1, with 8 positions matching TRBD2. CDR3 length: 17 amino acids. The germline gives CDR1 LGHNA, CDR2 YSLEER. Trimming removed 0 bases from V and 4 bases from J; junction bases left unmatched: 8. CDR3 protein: CASSQDESLAGYNEQFF. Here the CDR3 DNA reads TGCGCCAGCAGCCAAGATGAAAGCCTAGCGGGTTACAATGAGCAGTTCTTC.

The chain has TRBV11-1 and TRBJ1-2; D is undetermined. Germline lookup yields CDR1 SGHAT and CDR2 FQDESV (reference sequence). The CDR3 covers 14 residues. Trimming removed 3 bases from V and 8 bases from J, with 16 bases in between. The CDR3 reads CASSFGRMLSGYTF. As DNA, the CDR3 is TGTGCCAGCAGCTTTGGCCGTATGTTGTCCGGCTACACCTTC.